This T cell receptor (beta chain) came from a study of blood T cells in healthy people across ages. Using a J-beta primer mix together with a sample-barcoded 5' primer, a second PCR was run for about 7 to 12 cycles. TCRdb called the 5' RACE reads again in MiXCR, with one record for every CDR3 protein. The sample consists of 730,000 or so distinct CDR3 sequences, around two fifths of them appearing once. This sequence was found in a man older than 75 in good health. The material sequenced was blood.

The CDR3 protein is CASSLSILTDTQYF. CDR3 DNA: TGTGCCAGCAGCTTAAGTATCCTCACAGATACGCAGTATTTT. The chain is built from TRBV11-1 and TRBJ2-3; D is undetermined. The CDR3 runs to 14 residues. Germline lookup yields CDR1 SGHAT and CDR2 FQDESV (reference sequence). V lost 2 bases to trimming and J lost 2 bases, with 8 bases between them.